This T cell receptor (beta chain) was found in a study of blood T cell repertoires in COVID-19. Study information: T cells, B-cell-depleted T cells, or PBMCs supplied cDNA or gDNA.

With 4 bases clipped from V and 1 base from J, the junction kept 5 bases outside the gene matches. The CDR3 runs 16 residues. Germline CDR1 is MNHEY and CDR2 is SVGAGI. Sequencing used immunoSEQ multiplex PCR; TCRdb keeps in-frame clones, though not all of them. The table shows 130,000 to 150,000 clones, with roughly 88% occurring only once. Sequencing used peripheral blood. The rearrangement joins TRBV6-5 to TRBJ2-2, with TRBD1 identical over 8 bases. This clonotype was sampled from a man aged 70-80 years with acute or convalescent COVID-19. For the CDR3, the DNA is TGTGCCAGCAGTTGGACAGGGCCCCTGAACACCGGGGAGCTGTTTTTT. This sequence encodes CASSWTGPLNTGELFF.